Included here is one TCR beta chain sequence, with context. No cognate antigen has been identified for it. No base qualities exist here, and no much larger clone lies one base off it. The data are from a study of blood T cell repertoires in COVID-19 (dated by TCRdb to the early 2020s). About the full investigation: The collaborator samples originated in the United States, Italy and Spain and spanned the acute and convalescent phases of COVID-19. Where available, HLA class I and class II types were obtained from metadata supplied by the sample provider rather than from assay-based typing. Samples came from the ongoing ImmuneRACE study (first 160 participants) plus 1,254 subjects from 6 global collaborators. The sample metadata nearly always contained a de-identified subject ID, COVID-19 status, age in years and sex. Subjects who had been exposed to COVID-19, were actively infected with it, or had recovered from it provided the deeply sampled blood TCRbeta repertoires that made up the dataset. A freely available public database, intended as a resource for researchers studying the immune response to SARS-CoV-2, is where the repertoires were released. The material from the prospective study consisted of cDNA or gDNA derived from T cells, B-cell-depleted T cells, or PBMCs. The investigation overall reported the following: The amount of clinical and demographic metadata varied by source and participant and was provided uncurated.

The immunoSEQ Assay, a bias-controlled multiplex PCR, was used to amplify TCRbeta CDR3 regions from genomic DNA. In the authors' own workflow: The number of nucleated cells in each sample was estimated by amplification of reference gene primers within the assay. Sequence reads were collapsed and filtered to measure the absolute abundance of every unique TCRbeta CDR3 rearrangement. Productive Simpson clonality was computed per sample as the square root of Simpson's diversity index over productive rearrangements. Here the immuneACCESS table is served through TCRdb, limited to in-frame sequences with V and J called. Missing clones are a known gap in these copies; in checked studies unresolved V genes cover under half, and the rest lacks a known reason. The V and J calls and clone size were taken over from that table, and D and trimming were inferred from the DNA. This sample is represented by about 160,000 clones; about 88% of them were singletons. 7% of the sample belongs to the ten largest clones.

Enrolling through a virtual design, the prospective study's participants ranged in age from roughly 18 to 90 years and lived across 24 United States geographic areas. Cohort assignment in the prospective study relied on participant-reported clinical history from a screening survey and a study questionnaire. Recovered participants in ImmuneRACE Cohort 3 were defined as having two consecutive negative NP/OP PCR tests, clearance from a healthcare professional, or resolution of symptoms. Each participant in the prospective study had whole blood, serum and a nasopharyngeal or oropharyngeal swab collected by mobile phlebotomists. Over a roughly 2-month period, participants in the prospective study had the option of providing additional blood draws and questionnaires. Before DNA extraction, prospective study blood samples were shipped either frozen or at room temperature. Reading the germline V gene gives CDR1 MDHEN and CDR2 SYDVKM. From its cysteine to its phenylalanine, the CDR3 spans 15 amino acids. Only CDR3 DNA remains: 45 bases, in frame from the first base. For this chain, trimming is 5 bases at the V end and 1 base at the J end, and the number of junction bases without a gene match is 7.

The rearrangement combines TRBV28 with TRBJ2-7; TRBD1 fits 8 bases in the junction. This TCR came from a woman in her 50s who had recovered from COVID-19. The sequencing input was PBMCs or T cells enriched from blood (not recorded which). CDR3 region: CASSTQGAFSYEQYF. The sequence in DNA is TGTGCCAGCAGTACCCAGGGGGCATTTTCCTACGAGCAGTACTTC.